The sequence of this T cell receptor (beta chain) was determined in a study of blood T cell repertoires in COVID-19. For the study at large: Researchers got acute and convalescent COVID-19 samples from the United States, Italy and Spain. PBMCs, B-cell-depleted T cells, or T cells were the source of the cDNA or gDNA that made up the material.

The CDR3 consists of 13 residues. The V gene's germline CDR1 is SGHRS and CDR2 YFSETQ. J lost 4 bases, V lost 4 bases, and 4 bases had no gene match. Recruited during active infection, patients (from Seattle) were subsequently followed longitudinally. Authors' data handling: For nucleated cells, counts were estimated from reference gene primer amplification. The protocol was immunoSEQ multiplex PCR, while the TCRdb copy is restricted to in-frame clones and leaves out a portion. D and trimming were read from the DNA, whereas the V and J calls and clone size are those reported in that table. There are around 23,000 clones in the sample; 65% to 85% occur only once, and over 6.5% lies in the top ten.

This receptor was taken from a man aged 50-59 years with COVID-19, enrolled during active disease. The sample taken for sequencing was peripheral blood. The V and J genes are TRBV5-1 and TRBJ1-2, with TRBD1 matching 7 bases. CDR3 nucleotide sequence: TGCGCCAGCAGCCCGGGACAGTCCTATGGCTACACCTTC. Amino acid sequence: CASSPGQSYGYTF.